This TCR beta chain was documented in a study of molecular identifiers for immune sequencing clone quantification. General observations from the study: Because of identical TCR molecules sharing a barcode, sizes of highly expanded clones could be underestimated. Clones above 20 RNA copies contained over 99% of effector molecules and under 1% of naive molecules.

V gave up 8 bases and J gave up 14 bases, with 28 bases separating them. Germline loops: CDR1 PRHDT, CDR2 FYEKMQ (reference sequence). The CDR3 extends over 15 amino acids. The bulk TCR libraries were made with methods described before and with listed TCR primers. Via MiXCR, TCRdb re-called the PCR reads, giving one row per CDR3 protein. The sample yields about 100,000 distinct CDR3 sequences, roughly 34% seen once. As regards this clonotype: Its antigen is not identified.

Sequences were obtained from naive CD8+ T cells from blood, with Jurkat cell RNA spiked in. Described subset: FACS-sorted CD8+CD4-CCR7+CD45RA+ naive T cells. This sequence originates from a human donor in good health. Some libraries in this study had Jurkat cell RNA spiked in. The chain uses TRBV13 and TRBJ2-4, with a weak D call TRBD2 (7 bases). CDR3 sequence: CASERWQGTSGTKYF. As DNA, the CDR3 is TGTGCCAGCGAAAGATGGCAGGGGACAAGCGGGACGAAGTACTTC.